What follows describes a single T cell receptor (beta chain). TCRdb independently ran MiXCR on the 5' RACE reads; one entry per CDR3 protein. This sample has 1,800,000 or so distinct CDR3 sequences, with about 30% found just once. These data are taken from a study of identical twins. Deletions cut 2 bases from V and 6 bases from J, with 4 bases between. Germline V gives CDR1 MGHDK, CDR2 SYGVNS. The CDR3 consists of 12 residues. The receptor was isolated from a newborn girl in good health. V gene TRBV25-1 combines with J gene TRBJ2-2, with D uncertain. Source material: cord blood. CDR3 bases: TGTGCCAGCAGTGAAACACCCGGGGAGCTGTTTTTT. Its protein product is CASSETPGELFF.